These 32 T cell receptor beta chains came from one sample sequenced in a study of neurological immune-mediated disorders. One entry per CDR3 protein, called by TCRdb with MiXCR from the 5' RACE reads. The repertoire holds fewer than 55,000 distinct CDR3 sequences, with about 6% as singletons. Material: CD4+ T cells from blood. Receptors originate from a woman between 40 and 50 years old in good health.

In its sample, this clonotype was seen many times. The chain's CDR3 is CASSSERYTGELFF. CDR3 bases: TGCGCCAGCAGCTCCGAGAGATACACCGGGGAGCTGTTTTTT. The J gene is TRBJ2-2, the V gene TRBV5-1; unclear D gene. The CDR3 sequence is 14 residues long. CDR1 is SGHRS, CDR2 YFSETQ, per germline. V gave up 3 bases and J gave up 3 bases, with 9 bases separating them.

Ten or more counts support this clonotype. The chain joins TRBV27 to TRBJ2-6; D ambiguous. The CDR3 runs to 14 residues. CDR1 is MNHEY and CDR2 is SMNVEV in the germline V gene (reference sequence). Trimming took 2 bases from V and 1 from J, leaving 3 bases between them. The CDR3 DNA reads as TGTGCCAGCAGTTTAAGGTCTGGGGCCAACGTCCTGACTTTC. This codes for CASSLRSGANVLTF. Drawing the rest from reference TRBV27 and TRBJ2-6, the complete variable domain is EAQVTQNPRYLITVTGKKLTVTCSQNMNHEYMSWYRQDPGLGLRQIYYSMNVEVTDKGDVPEGYKVSRKEKRNFPLILESPSPNQTSLYFCASSLRSGANVLTFGAGSRLTVL.

This clonotype was recorded at least ten times. The V gene is TRBV6-8, the J gene TRBJ2-1, with unresolved D. Trimming cost V 6 bases and J 2 bases, with 17 bases left between them. This CDR3 has 16 residues. Germline CDR1 MNHGY, CDR2 SAAAGT. The CDR3 loop reads CASSPETFRAYNEQFF. CDR3 nucleotide sequence: TGTGCCAGCAGCCCCGAAACCTTCCGGGCCTACAATGAGCAGTTCTTC.

This clonotype was found many times. The V and J genes are TRBV3-1 and TRBJ1-1; D is possibly TRBD1 (5 bases). The CDR3 consists of 13 residues. Germline CDR1 reads LGHDT; CDR2 reads YNNKEL (reference sequence). V lost 8 bases and J lost 5, with 15 bases in between. The CDR3 loop reads CASQEGSGTEAFF. The CDR3 nucleotides read TGTGCCAGCCAGGAGGGGTCGGGAACTGAAGCTTTCTTT.

This clonotype has a count of ten or more. This chain links TRBV20-1 with TRBJ2-2, with D perhaps matching TRBD1 (6 bases). The V gene's germline CDR1 is DFQATT and CDR2 SNEGSKA (reference sequence). V lost 0 bases and J 2 bases, leaving 13 bases between the germline ends. The CDR3 is made up of 16 amino acids. The CDR3 region has the DNA TGCAGTGCTAGAGATATCCAGGGGCCTAACACCGGGGAGCTGTTTTTT. Translation gives CSARDIQGPNTGELFF.

The sample holds many counts of this clonotype. The V gene is TRBV15, the J gene TRBJ2-1; 7 nucleotides match TRBD1. CDR1 is LNHNV, CDR2 YYDKDF, per germline (reference sequence). The trim removed 0 bases at V and 3 bases at J, leaving 17 bases unmatched. The CDR3 runs to 20 residues. The CDR3 loop reads CATSRDSWVETGRVYNEQFF. The CDR3 nucleotides read TGTGCCACCAGCAGAGATAGTTGGGTAGAGACAGGGCGGGTCTACAATGAGCAGTTCTTC. The whole variable domain, filled in from reference TRBV15 and TRBJ2-1, reads DAMVIQNPRYQVTQFGKPVTLSCSQTLNHNVMYWYQQKSSQAPKLLFHYYDKDFNNEADTPDNFQSRRPNTSFCFLDIRSPGLGDTAMYLCATSRDSWVETGRVYNEQFFGPGTRLTVL.

The sample holds many counts of this clonotype. V gene TRBV20-1 combines with J gene TRBJ1-2, with 11 bases fitting TRBD1. The CDR3 has 16 residues. Germline CDR1 DFQATT, CDR2 SNEGSKA (reference sequence). V gave up 6 bases and J gave up 5 bases; unmatched junction bases: 14. CDR3: CSAARTGGGVGYGYTF. The CDR3 nucleotides read TGCAGTGCCGCCCGGACAGGGGGCGGAGTGGGGTATGGCTACACCTTC.

The CDR3 DNA is TGCAGTGTTCCAGCCATGTATAGCAATCAGCCCCAGCATTTT. This translates into CSVPAMYSNQPQHF. This chain joins TRBV20-1 and TRBJ1-5, with D unclear. The CDR3 spans 14 residues. The V end lost 7 bases, the J end lost 0 bases, and 13 bases lay between the germline ends. The germline V gene encodes CDR1 DFQATT and CDR2 SNEGSKA (reference sequence).

This clonotype has ten or more counts. The J gene is TRBJ2-1, the V gene TRBV6-5; D assignment may be TRBD1 or TRBD2 (5 bases each). Trimming cost V 6 bases and J 8 bases, with 14 bases left between them. Germline V CDR1 and CDR2: MNHEY, SVGAGI. The CDR3 spans 13 residues. The CDR3 nucleotides are TGTGCCAGCAGCCTACCGGTGGGGGATGAGCAGTTCTTC. It translates to CASSLPVGDEQFF.

This clonotype came up a few times. V gene TRBV10-3 combines with J gene TRBJ1-2; TRBD1 matches 8 bases. The trim removed 6 bases at V and 8 bases at J, leaving 8 bases unmatched. This CDR3 has 13 amino acids. The V gene's germline CDR1 is ENHRY and CDR2 SYGVKD. The CDR3 loop is CAIREDRGEGYTF. The CDR3 bases are TGTGCCATCAGAGAAGACAGGGGAGAAGGCTACACCTTC.

This clonotype was recorded at least ten times. This rearrangement joins TRBV28 to TRBJ2-1, with D maybe TRBD2 (5 bases). Germline V gene lookup returns CDR1 MDHEN and CDR2 SYDVKM. The CDR3 totals 13 residues. The ends were cut back, 8 bases at V and 10 bases at J, with 18 bases in the middle. The CDR3 sequence is CASLPRKGGEQFF. The CDR3 coding sequence is TGTGCCAGCCTACCGCGGAAGGGCGGGGAGCAGTTCTTC.

This clonotype was seen repeatedly, ten times or more. The rearrangement joins TRBV6-5 to TRBJ1-3; a possible D gene is TRBD1 (6 bases). This CDR3 has 15 amino acids. The V gene's germline CDR1 is MNHEY and CDR2 SVGAGI. V was clipped by 2 bases and J by 0 bases, with 8 bases between them. In DNA form, the CDR3 reads TGTGCCAGCAGTTACGGGGGCGCCTCTGGAAACACCATATATTTT. This gives the protein CASSYGGASGNTIYF.

This clonotype was picked up many times. The genes are TRBV12-3 or TRBV12-4 and TRBJ1-5; D ambiguous. CDR3 length: 16 residues. Between the trimmed V and J ends, which lost 2 bases and 5 bases, there was a span of 16 bases. In DNA, the CDR3 is TGTGCCAGCAGTTTAAATGCTGCCCGAGCCTATCAGCCCCAGCATTTT. This encodes CASSLNAARAYQPQHF.

This clonotype was counted ten times or more. V is TRBV21-1 and J is TRBJ1-3. TRBV21-1 is labeled a pseudogene. CDR3 length: 15 residues. The CDR3 coding sequence is TGTGCCAGCAGCAAAGTAGCCCGCTCTGGAAACACCATATATTTT. Translated: CASSKVARSGNTIYF.

This clonotype was seen more than once but under ten times. J is TRBJ1-5 and V is TRBV29-1; D not certain. The CDR3 has 12 amino acids. The germline V and J ends were trimmed by 5 bases and 5 bases, with 10 bases remaining between them. Germline V gene lookup returns CDR1 SQVTM and CDR2 ANQGSEA. As DNA, the CDR3 is TGCAGCGTTCAGGAGGGAGATCAGCCCCAGCATTTT. It is translated as CSVQEGDQPQHF.

This clonotype has at least ten counts. V is TRBV18 and J is TRBJ1-1; 7 bases agree with TRBD1. The length of the CDR3 is 15 residues. With 4 bases clipped from V and 8 bases from J, the junction kept 13 bases outside the gene matches. Germline V gene lookup returns CDR1 KGHSH and CDR2 LQKENI. CDR3 sequence reads: CASSLYRGGFPEAFF. The CDR3 region has the DNA TGTGCCAGCTCACTTTACAGGGGAGGTTTTCCCGAAGCTTTCTTT.

This clonotype was picked up many times. The chain employs TRBV4-2 and TRBJ2-1, with 8 bases identical to TRBD2. This CDR3 is 12 amino acids long. Germline CDR1 is LGHNA and CDR2 is YNFKEQ. V gave up 4 bases and J gave up 8 bases; unmatched junction bases: 1. CDR3 residues: CASSPGGDEQFF. CDR3 DNA sequence: TGTGCCAGCAGCCCGGGGGGGGATGAGCAGTTCTTC.

Ten or more counts support this clonotype. The CDR3 region has the DNA TGTGCCAGCAGCCAAGACGCTCTGGGCAGGAAGAACACTGAAGCTTTCTTT. The encoded protein is CASSQDALGRKNTEAFF. V usage is TRBV4-2 and J usage is TRBJ1-1; D is unresolved. V lost 0 bases and J lost 1, with 15 bases in between. Germline V lookup: CDR1 LGHNA, CDR2 YNFKEQ. There are 17 residues in the CDR3.

In this sample, this clonotype turned up many times. The chain combines TRBV29-1 with TRBJ1-3; TRBD1 matches 7 bases. In germline, CDR1 is SQVTM, CDR2 ANQGSEA. Trimming at V came to 4 bases and at J to 8 bases, leaving 5 bases not matched to a gene. This CDR3 contains 12 residues. CDR3: CSVAPRGDTIYF. DNA for the CDR3: TGCAGCGTTGCTCCCAGGGGGGACACCATATATTTT. The full variable domain, rest sourced from reference TRBV29-1 and TRBJ1-3, is SAVISQKPSRDICQRGTSLTIQCQVDSQVTMMFWYRQQPGQSLTLIATANQGSEATYESGFVIDKFPISRPNLTFSTLTVSNMSPEDSSIYLCSVAPRGDTIYFGEGSWLTVV.

This clonotype was picked up many times. The rearrangement uses TRBV18 and TRBJ2-1; D call uncertain. The CDR3 is 13 amino acids. The germline gives CDR1 KGHSH, CDR2 LQKENI. V was pared by 1 base and J by 6 bases, with 7 bases between. The CDR3 here is CASSPQEPNEQFF. CDR3 DNA sequence: TGTGCCAGCTCACCACAGGAGCCCAATGAGCAGTTCTTC.

This clonotype was recorded at least ten times. This chain uses TRBV5-1 with TRBJ2-3; TRBD1 or TRBD2 may be the D gene (5 bases each). With 7 bases removed from V and 2 bases from J, the gap between germline ends came to 17 bases. The CDR3 is 15 amino acids. CDR1 is SGHRS and CDR2 is YFSETQ in the germline V gene. This chain's CDR3 is CASAEGTDVTDTQYF. The CDR3 DNA follows: TGCGCCAGCGCCGAAGGGACGGACGTCACAGATACGCAGTATTTT.

This clonotype appeared many times. The gene calls are TRBV20-1 and TRBJ2-3, with no clear D. Germline V lookup: CDR1 DFQATT, CDR2 SNEGSKA (reference sequence). CDR3 length: 14 residues. Trimming removed 1 base from V and 0 bases from J, with 8 bases in between. The DNA for the CDR3 is TGCAGTGCTAGAGGAGTCGATAGCACAGATACGCAGTATTTT. It encodes CSARGVDSTDTQYF.

In its sample, this clonotype ranks as medium-sized. The V call is TRBV5-1, the J call TRBJ2-1; possible D gene TRBD1, 6 bases. The length of the CDR3 is 15 residues. The V gene's germline CDR1 is SGHRS and CDR2 YFSETQ. V lost 0 bases, J lost 2 bases, and 9 bases lay in between. DNA of the CDR3: TGCGCCAGCAGCTTGGAAGGGGGAGCCTACAATGAGCAGTTCTTC. It is translated as CASSLEGGAYNEQFF.

In this sample, this clonotype turned up many times. The conserved final phenylalanine or tryptophan is absent from the CDR3, which likely points to a read error. V usage is TRBV6-5 and J usage is TRBJ1-1; TRBD1 might be the D (6 bases). Deletions cut 6 bases from V and 5 bases from J, with 7 bases between. From germline, CDR1 is MNHEY and CDR2 SVGAGI. This CDR3 is 11 amino acids long. For the CDR3, the DNA is TGTGCCAGCAGAGGGACAACTGAAGCTTTCCTT. Protein product: CASRGTTEAFL.

This clonotype was counted ten times or more. V gene TRBV5-1 combines with J gene TRBJ2-7; D not resolved. This CDR3 has 14 residues. The germline V gene encodes CDR1 SGHRS and CDR2 YFSETQ. Between the trimmed V and J ends, which lost 5 bases and 3 bases, there was a span of 15 bases. The CDR3 sequence is CASRQEEWFYEQYF. The CDR3 DNA is TGCGCCAGCAGACAAGAGGAGTGGTTCTACGAGCAGTACTTC.

This clonotype was seen more than once but under ten times. The rearrangement joins TRBV24-1 to TRBJ2-5, with no clear D. The germline V gene encodes CDR1 KGHDR and CDR2 SFDVKD. The germline V and J ends were trimmed by 4 bases and 0 bases, with 2 bases remaining between them. The CDR3 totals 12 residues. CDR3 sequence reads: CATSENQETQYF. DNA for the CDR3: TGTGCCACCAGTGAGAACCAAGAGACCCAGTACTTC.

This clonotype was counted at least ten times. The V call is TRBV30, the J call TRBJ1-6, with D possibly TRBD1 on 5 matching bases. Germline-derived CDR1 and CDR2 are GTSNPN and SVGIG (reference sequence). V was cut by 3 bases and J by 6 bases, with 9 bases left in between. This CDR3 has 13 amino acids. The CDR3 DNA reads as TGTGCCTGGAGCAGGGAGGTTAATTCACCCCTCCACTTT. It yields the protein CAWSREVNSPLHF.

This clonotype was seen at least ten times. The chain has TRBV20-1 and TRBJ2-7; a weak D match, TRBD2 (6 bases). The germline V gene encodes CDR1 DFQATT and CDR2 SNEGSKA (reference sequence). CDR3 size: 15 residues. V lost 4 bases and J 6 bases, leaving 22 bases between the germline ends. The CDR3 DNA sequence: TGCAGTGCTACCTCCCAGGCCGGGACTCCGTTCGAGCAGTACTTC. Protein product: CSATSQAGTPFEQYF.

This clonotype showed up many times. The rearrangement uses TRBV20-1 and TRBJ2-5; 10 positions match TRBD2. V was pared by 0 bases and J by 6 bases, with 13 bases of the junction left unmatched. The V gene's germline CDR1 is DFQATT and CDR2 SNEGSKA (reference sequence). The CDR3 is made up of 17 amino acids. CDR3 sequence: CSARDSPSGSFGKTQYF. The CDR3, as DNA: TGCAGTGCTAGAGATTCTCCTAGCGGGAGTTTCGGAAAGACCCAGTACTTC.

This clonotype has ten or more counts. The chain combines TRBV5-1 with TRBJ2-7, with 11 bases lining up with TRBD1. The CDR3 contains 15 residues. Per germline, CDR1 SGHRS and CDR2 YFSETQ. V lost 4 bases and J lost 5; bases outside the gene matches: 8. The CDR3 coding sequence is TGCGCCAGCAGCCCGGGGACAGGGGGAAAGAACGAGCAGTACTTC. This encodes CASSPGTGGKNEQYF.

In its sample, this clonotype was seen many times. The CDR3 sequence is CASSLGQRDTQYF. The CDR3 region has the DNA TGTGCCAGCAGCTTAGGCCAGAGAGATACGCAGTATTTT. This chain uses TRBV7-6 with TRBJ2-3; D is unclear. V lost 1 base and J lost 5, with 7 bases in between. Germline V CDR1 and CDR2: SGHVS, FNYEAQ. The CDR3 has 13 amino acids.

This clonotype appeared many times. V gene TRBV20-1 combines with J gene TRBJ2-3; 12 bases match TRBD1. CDR1 is DFQATT, CDR2 SNEGSKA, per germline (reference sequence). The CDR3 spans 14 residues. The J segment lost 5 bases and the V segment lost 5 bases, leaving 5 bases of the junction unmatched. Here the CDR3 reads CSAGTGGLEDTQYF. Here the CDR3 DNA reads TGCAGTGCTGGGACAGGGGGCCTGGAAGATACGCAGTATTTT.